The source of this TCR beta chain is a study of blood T cell repertoires in COVID-19 (TCRdb year 2020). Turning to the overall study: The collaborator samples originated in the United States, Italy and Spain and spanned the acute and convalescent phases of COVID-19. HLA class I and class II types, where available, came from metadata supplied by the sample provider rather than from assay-based typing. The repertoires were released in a freely available public database intended as a resource for research on the immune response to SARS-CoV-2. The samples were drawn from two sources: the first 160 participants of the ongoing ImmuneRACE study, and over 1,000 subjects contributed by 6 global collaborators. The prospective study material was composed of cDNA or gDNA derived from T cells, B-cell-depleted T cells, or PBMCs. Nearly every sample came with metadata listing a de-identified subject ID, COVID-19 status, age in years and sex. Subjects who had been exposed to COVID-19, were actively infected with it, or had recovered from it provided the deeply sampled blood TCRbeta repertoires that made up the dataset.

TCRbeta CDR3 regions were amplified from genomic DNA by means of the immunoSEQ Assay, a bias-controlled multiplex PCR. In the paper's pipeline: Within the assay, amplification of reference gene primers was used to estimate how many nucleated cells each sample contained. To quantify the absolute abundance of each unique TCRbeta CDR3 rearrangement, sequence reads were collapsed and filtered. For each sample, productive Simpson clonality was calculated as the square root of Simpson's diversity index across productive rearrangements. What TCRdb holds here is the immuneACCESS table cut down to in-frame rearrangements. Part of the clones is not present; checked against another copy, under half of the missing clones reflect an unresolved V gene, and the others are unexplained. That table gives V, J and clone size, and the DNA gave D and trimming. The table for this sample lists some 200,000 clones; more than 75% of them were counted only once. Of the sample, around 13% is held by the ten largest clones.

Results and caveats for the whole study, not just this receptor: The amount of clinical and demographic metadata varied by source and participant and was provided uncurated.

There are 14 amino acids in the CDR3, from cysteine to phenylalanine inclusive. Only CDR3 DNA remains: 42 bases, in frame from the first base. V is trimmed back by 6 bases and J by 6 bases, and the junction contains 6 bases that no gene match accounts for. According to the germline V gene, CDR1 reads SGHNT and CDR2 reads YENEEA. In the case of this clone: There is no known antigen for this receptor. Base qualities are not provided; no much larger clone lies one nucleotide away.

Whole blood was collected in K2EDTA tubes by collaborating institutions according to the institutions' own protocols. For TCRbeta analysis, collaborators shipped samples in one of three forms: frozen whole blood, isolated PBMCs, or DNA extracted from either of those sample types. This sequence originates from a human donor in a cohort sampled during active COVID-19. Rearrangement joined TRBV11-3 to TRBJ2-2; 8 of the junction bases match TRBD1. Material: peripheral blood. CDR3 region: CASSTTGGSGELFF. Read as DNA, the sequence is TGTGCCAGCAGTACAACAGGGGGGTCCGGGGAGCTGTTTTTT. Beyond the CDR3, the reference TRBV11-3 and TRBJ2-2 genes provide the residues; the full variable domain reads: EAGVVQSPRYKIIEKKQPVAFWCNPISGHNTLYWYLQNLGQGPELLIRYENEEAVDDSQLPKDRFSAERLKGVDSTLKIQPAELGDSAVYLCASSTTGGSGELFFGEGSRLTVL.